These 4 T cell receptor beta chains originate from one sample sequenced in a study of Ad26.COV2.S vaccination and SARS-CoV-2 variants. The table came from immunoSEQ multiplex PCR; TCRdb's copy has only in-frame clones and leaves some out. The sample shows about 350,000 clones, roughly 84% of them seen only once. Treatment given: roughly 20 received Ad26.COV2.S at low or high dose, single or two shots; about five received placebo; per-sample allocation not given. Vaccine and placebo recipients were sampled on day 63 after the first injection. Here the sequenced sample was peripheral blood, taken in a trial of Ad26.COV2.S vaccine versus placebo. The receptors derive from a person aged 18-60 years who received the Ad26.COV2.S COVID-19 vaccine or a placebo.

The genes are TRBV30 and TRBJ2-7, with 7 bases that match TRBD1. The J segment lost 3 bases and the V segment lost 3 bases, leaving 14 bases of the junction unmatched. From germline, CDR1 is GTSNPN and CDR2 SVGIG (reference sequence). The CDR3 extends over 16 amino acids. DNA for the CDR3: TGTGCCTGGAGCCGGGTGGGACAGCGAGGAAACTACGAGCAGTACTTC. This codes for CAWSRVGQRGNYEQYF.

The table lists this clone with a few counts. The V call is TRBV5-4, the J call TRBJ1-6; a possible D gene is TRBD1 (6 bases). V was shortened by 0 bases and J by 7 bases, with 8 bases between the two germline ends. CDR1 SGHNT and CDR2 YYREEE come from the germline V gene (reference sequence). The CDR3 is 14 amino acids. CDR3 in amino acids: CASSLDRVNSPLHF. In nucleotides, the CDR3 is TGTGCCAGCAGCTTGGACAGGGTGAATTCACCCCTCCACTTT.

This clone came up a few times. The CDR3 DNA is TGCGCCAGCAGCCCCCAGGGGACAGGGGCCAATGAGCAGTTCTTC. This translates into CASSPQGTGANEQFF. This chain joins TRBV4-1 and TRBJ2-1; 10 bases agree with TRBD1. V lost 4 bases, J lost 6 bases, and 6 bases stayed unmatched. The CDR3 sequence is 15 residues long. Germline CDR1 MGHRA, CDR2 YSYEKL.

The rearrangement uses TRBV10-3 and TRBJ2-7, with D possibly matching TRBD2 (6 bases). The CDR3 spans 15 residues. Between the trimmed V and J ends, which lost 10 bases and 5 bases, there was a span of 24 bases. The germline CDR1 and CDR2 sequences are ENHRY and SYGVKD. CDR3 residues: CATRAIAVGGNEQYF. DNA of the CDR3: TGTGCCACCCGGGCTATAGCGGTCGGAGGTAACGAGCAGTACTTC.